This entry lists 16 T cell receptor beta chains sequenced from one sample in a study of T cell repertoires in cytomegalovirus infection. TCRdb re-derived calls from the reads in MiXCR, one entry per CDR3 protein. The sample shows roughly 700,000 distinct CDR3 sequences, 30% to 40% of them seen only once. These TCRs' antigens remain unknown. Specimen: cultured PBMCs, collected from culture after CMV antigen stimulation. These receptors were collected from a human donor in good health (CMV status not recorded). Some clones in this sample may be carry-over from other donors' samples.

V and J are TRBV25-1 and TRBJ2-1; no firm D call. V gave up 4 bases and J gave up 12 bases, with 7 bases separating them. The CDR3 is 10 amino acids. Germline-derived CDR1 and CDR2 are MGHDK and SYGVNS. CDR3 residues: CASSGPAQFF. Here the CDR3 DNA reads TGTGCCAGCAGTGGACCTGCGCAGTTCTTC.

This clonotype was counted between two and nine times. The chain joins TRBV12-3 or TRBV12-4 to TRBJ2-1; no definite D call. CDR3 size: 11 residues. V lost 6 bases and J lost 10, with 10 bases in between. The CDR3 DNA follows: TGTGCCAGCAGCCGACCCCAGGAGCAGTTCTTC. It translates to CASSRPQEQFF.

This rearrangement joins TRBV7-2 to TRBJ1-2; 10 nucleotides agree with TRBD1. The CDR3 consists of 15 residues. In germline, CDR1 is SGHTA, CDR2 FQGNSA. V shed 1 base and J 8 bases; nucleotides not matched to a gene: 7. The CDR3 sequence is CASSLDGTGAGGYTF. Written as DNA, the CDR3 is TGTGCCAGCAGCTTAGACGGGACAGGGGCCGGGGGCTACACCTTC. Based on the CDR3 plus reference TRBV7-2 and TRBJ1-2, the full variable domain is GAGVSQSPSNKVTEKGKDVELRCDPISGHTALYWYRQSLGQGLEFLIYFQGNSAPDKSGLPSDRFSAERTGGSVSTLTIQRTQQEDSAVYLCASSLDGTGAGGYTFGSGTRLTVV.

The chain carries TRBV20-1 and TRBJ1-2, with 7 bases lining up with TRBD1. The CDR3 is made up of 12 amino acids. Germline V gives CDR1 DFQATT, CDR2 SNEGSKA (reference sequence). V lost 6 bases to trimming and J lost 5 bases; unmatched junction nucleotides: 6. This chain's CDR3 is CSADDRAYGYTF. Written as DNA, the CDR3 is TGCAGTGCCGACGACAGGGCGTATGGCTACACCTTC.

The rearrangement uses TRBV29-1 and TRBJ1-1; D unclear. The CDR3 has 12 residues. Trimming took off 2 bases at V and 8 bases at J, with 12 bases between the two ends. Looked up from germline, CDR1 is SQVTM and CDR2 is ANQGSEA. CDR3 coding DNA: TGCAGCGTTGAACGGGGTCGGGCCGAAGCTTTCTTT. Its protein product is CSVERGRAEAFF.

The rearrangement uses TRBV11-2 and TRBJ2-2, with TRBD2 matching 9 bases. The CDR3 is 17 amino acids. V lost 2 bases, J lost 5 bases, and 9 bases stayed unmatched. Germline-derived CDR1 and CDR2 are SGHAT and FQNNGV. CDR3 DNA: TGTGCCAGCAGCTTAAGGGAGCGGGGGGAAGCGACCGGGGAGCTGTTTTTT. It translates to CASSLRERGEATGELFF.

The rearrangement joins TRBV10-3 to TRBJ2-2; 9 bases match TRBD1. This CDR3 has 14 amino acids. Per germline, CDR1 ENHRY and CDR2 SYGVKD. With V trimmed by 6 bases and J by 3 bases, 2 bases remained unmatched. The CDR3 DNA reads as TGTGCCATCAGCCGGGACAGGGACACCGGGGAGCTGTTTTTT. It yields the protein CAISRDRDTGELFF.

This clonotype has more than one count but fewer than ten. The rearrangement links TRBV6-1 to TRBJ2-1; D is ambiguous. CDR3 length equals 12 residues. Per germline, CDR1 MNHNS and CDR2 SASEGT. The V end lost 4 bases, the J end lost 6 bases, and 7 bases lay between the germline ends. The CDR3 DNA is TGTGCCAGCAGTGTTCACATCAATGAGCAGTTCTTC. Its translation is CASSVHINEQFF.

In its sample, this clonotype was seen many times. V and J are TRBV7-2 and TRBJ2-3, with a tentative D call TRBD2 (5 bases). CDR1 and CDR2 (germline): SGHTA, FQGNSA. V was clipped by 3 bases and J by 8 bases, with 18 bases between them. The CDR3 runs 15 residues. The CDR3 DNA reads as TGTGCCAGCAGCTTTCGCACTAGACACTTTGGTACGCAGTATTTT. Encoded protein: CASSFRTRHFGTQYF.

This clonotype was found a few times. The CDR3 DNA reads TGTGCCAGCAGTGTACTAGCGGGAGATGGGGAGCAGTTCTTC. Its translation: CASSVLAGDGEQFF. The chain is built from TRBV6-1 and TRBJ2-1; 11 nucleotides agree with TRBD2. The trim removed 4 bases at V and 10 bases at J, leaving 6 bases unmatched. CDR1 is MNHNS and CDR2 is SASEGT in the germline V gene. The CDR3 is made up of 14 amino acids.

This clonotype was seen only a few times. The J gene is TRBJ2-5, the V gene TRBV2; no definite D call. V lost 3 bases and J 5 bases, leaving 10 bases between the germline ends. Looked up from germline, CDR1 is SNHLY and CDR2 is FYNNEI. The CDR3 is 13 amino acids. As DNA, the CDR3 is TGTGCCAGCAGTGAGGATTTTGTGGAGACCCAGTACTTC. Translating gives CASSEDFVETQYF.

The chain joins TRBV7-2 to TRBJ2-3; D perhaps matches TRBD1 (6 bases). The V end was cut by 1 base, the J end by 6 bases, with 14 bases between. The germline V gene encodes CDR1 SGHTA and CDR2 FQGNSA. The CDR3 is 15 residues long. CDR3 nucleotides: TGTGCCAGCAGCTTAGGGACAGCCAAAGTGGATACGCAGTATTTT. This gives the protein CASSLGTAKVDTQYF. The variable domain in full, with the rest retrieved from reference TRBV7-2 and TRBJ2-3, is GAGVSQSPSNKVTEKGKDVELRCDPISGHTALYWYRQSLGQGLEFLIYFQGNSAPDKSGLPSDRFSAERTGGSVSTLTIQRTQQEDSAVYLCASSLGTAKVDTQYFGPGTRLTVL.

CDR3 residues: CASRNSGPNIQYF. The CDR3 DNA reads TGTGCCAGCAGAAACAGCGGGCCGAACATTCAGTACTTC. The V call is TRBV12-3 or TRBV12-4, the J call TRBJ2-4; TRBD2 might be the D (6 bases). The CDR3 is made up of 13 amino acids. V was shortened by 6 bases and J by 7 bases, with 13 bases between the two germline ends.

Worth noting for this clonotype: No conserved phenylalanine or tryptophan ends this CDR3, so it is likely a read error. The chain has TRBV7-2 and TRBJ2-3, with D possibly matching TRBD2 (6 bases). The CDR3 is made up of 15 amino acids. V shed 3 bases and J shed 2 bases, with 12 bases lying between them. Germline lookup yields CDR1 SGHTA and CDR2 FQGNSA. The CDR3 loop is CASSFRGAITDTQYY. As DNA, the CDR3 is TGTGCCAGCAGCTTTCGCGGGGCTATCACAGATACGCAGTATTAT.

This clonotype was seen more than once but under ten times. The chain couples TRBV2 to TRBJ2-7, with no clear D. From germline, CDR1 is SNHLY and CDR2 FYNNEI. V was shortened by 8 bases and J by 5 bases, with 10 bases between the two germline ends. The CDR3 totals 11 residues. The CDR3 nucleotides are TGTGCCAGCTTAGGATGGGACGAGCAGTACTTC. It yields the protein CASLGWDEQYF.

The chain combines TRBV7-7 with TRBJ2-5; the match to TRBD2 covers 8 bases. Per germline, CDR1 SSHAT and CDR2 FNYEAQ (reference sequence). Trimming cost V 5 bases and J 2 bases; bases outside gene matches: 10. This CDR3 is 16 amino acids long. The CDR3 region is CASSPPGGLPQETQYF. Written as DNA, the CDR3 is TGTGCCAGCAGCCCTCCGGGAGGGCTCCCTCAAGAGACCCAGTACTTC.